This T cell receptor (beta chain) came from a study of cytomegalovirus exposure and HLA in healthy donors. In the PCR, 60 Vbeta and 13 Jbeta primers were used. Data came from immunoSEQ multiplex PCR; TCRdb stores just in-frame clones and leaves some out. Seen here are fewer than 40,000 clones, 84% observed once, and the top ten hold around 3.6%. The length of the CDR3 is 15 residues. Germline V CDR1 and CDR2: MNHEY, SMNVEV (reference sequence). The junction had 9 bases not matched to a gene; V was cut back by 5 bases and J by 3 bases. The sample taken for sequencing was PBMCs. The chain joins TRBV27 to TRBJ2-7, with 8 bases that match TRBD2. The receptor was derived from a woman aged 18-30 years in good health and CMV-seronegative. This chain's CDR3 is CASSPETSADYEQYF. CDR3 bases: TGTGCCAGCAGTCCCGAGACTAGCGCAGACTACGAGCAGTACTTC.